These 21 T cell receptor beta chains originate from one sample sequenced in a study of blood T cell repertoires in COVID-19. TCRdb keeps only in-frame clones here, not all; method: immunoSEQ multiplex PCR. This table has around 400,000 clones, nearly 90% appearing once. The sample consisted of PBMCs or T cells enriched from blood (not recorded which). These receptors originate from a woman in her thirties who had recovered from COVID-19.

The chain carries TRBV2 and TRBJ2-7; D is ambiguous. This CDR3 comprises 11 residues. V was cut by 8 bases and J by 3 bases, with 8 bases left in between. CDR1 and CDR2 (germline): SNHLY, FYNNEI. CDR3 coding DNA: TGTGCCAGCGGGCAAAGCTACGAGCAGTACTTC. This encodes CASGQSYEQYF.

The chain is built from TRBV11-3 and TRBJ1-6; D gene ambiguous. This CDR3 comprises 13 residues. Per the germline V gene, CDR1 is SGHNT and CDR2 is YENEEA. With 5 bases removed from V and 6 bases from J, the gap between germline ends came to 8 bases. The DNA for the CDR3 is TGTGCCAGCAGCCGCGCCGTTAATTCACCCCTCCACTTT. It is translated as CASSRAVNSPLHF.

The chain uses TRBV30 and TRBJ2-7; D perhaps matches TRBD2 (6 bases). V was clipped by 2 bases and J by 2 bases, with 13 bases between them. Germline CDR1 GTSNPN, CDR2 SVGIG (reference sequence). CDR3 length: 14 amino acids. CDR3 sequence reads: CAWSTGTQTYEQYF. In DNA, the CDR3 is TGTGCCTGGAGTACCGGGACTCAGACCTACGAGCAGTACTTC.

The chain combines TRBV5-1 with TRBJ2-1, with 8 positions matching TRBD2. CDR3 size: 14 residues. Trimming at V came to 5 bases and at J to 7 bases, leaving 8 bases not matched to a gene. The germline CDR1 and CDR2 sequences are SGHRS and YFSETQ. CDR3 sequence reads: CASRPREGRNEQFF. For the CDR3, the DNA is TGCGCCAGCAGACCCCGGGAGGGCCGAAATGAGCAGTTCTTC.

The CDR3 is CASSRRDTWDEQYF. CDR3 coding DNA: TGTGCCAGCAGTCGCCGGGACACGTGGGACGAGCAGTACTTC. The gene calls are TRBV2 and TRBJ2-7, with a weak D call TRBD1 (6 bases). V was trimmed by 5 bases and J by 5 bases, leaving 16 bases between them. Germline V gene lookup returns CDR1 SNHLY and CDR2 FYNNEI. CDR3 length equals 14 residues.

This chain uses TRBV5-1 with TRBJ1-3; TRBD1 might be the D (6 bases). The V gene lost 5 bases and the J gene lost 1 base, with 7 bases spanning the gap. The CDR3 consists of 13 residues. In germline, CDR1 is SGHRS, CDR2 YFSETQ. CDR3 nucleotide sequence: TGCGCCAGCAGTGGACAGTCTGGAAACACCATATATTTT. Its translation: CASSGQSGNTIYF.

This rearrangement joins TRBV9 to TRBJ1-3; the D gene is possibly TRBD1 (6 bases). Trimming stripped 0 bases from V and 2 bases from J, with 9 bases between. The CDR3 extends over 15 amino acids. CDR1 and CDR2 from the germline V gene are SGDLS and YYNGEE. Here the CDR3 reads CASSVAGAAGNTIYF. For the CDR3, the DNA is TGTGCCAGCAGCGTAGCAGGGGCAGCTGGAAACACCATATATTTT.

The V gene is TRBV3-1 (or the pseudogene TRBV3-2), the J gene TRBJ1-2; 11 bases are shared with TRBD1. Per the germline V gene, CDR1 is LGHDT and CDR2 is YNNKEL (reference sequence). J gave up 7 bases and V 1 base, and 2 bases lay outside the gene matches. This CDR3 is 14 amino acids long. CDR3 nucleotide sequence: TGTGCCAGCAGCCAAGGGACAGGGGGCTTTGGCTACACCTTC. This encodes CASSQGTGGFGYTF.

J is TRBJ1-2 and V is TRBV20-1; no clear D. CDR1 and CDR2 from the germline V gene are DFQATT and SNEGSKA (reference sequence). There are 14 residues in the CDR3. Trimming shortened V by 3 bases and J by 0 bases, and 11 bases separated the two germline ends. CDR3 DNA: TGCAGTGCTAGTCAAAGGCTAGCTAACTATGGCTACACCTTC. Translating it yields CSASQRLANYGYTF.

The rearrangement links TRBV5-5 to TRBJ2-5, with D possibly TRBD1 on 6 matching bases. Germline V lookup: CDR1 SGHKS, CDR2 YYEKEE (reference sequence). V lost 4 bases and J 4 bases, leaving 23 bases between the germline ends. The CDR3 covers 17 residues. The CDR3: CASSREGDAGGRETQYF. The CDR3 coding sequence is TGTGCCAGCAGCCGAGAGGGGGACGCGGGCGGAAGAGAGACCCAGTACTTC.

The chain combines TRBV27 with TRBJ2-7, with 10 bases fitting TRBD2. The germline gives CDR1 MNHEY, CDR2 SMNVEV (reference sequence). The CDR3 loop spans 15 amino acids. The J segment lost 7 bases and the V segment lost 0 bases, leaving 6 bases of the junction unmatched. This CDR3 is CASSLSTSGAMEQYF. CDR3 bases: TGTGCCAGCAGTTTATCTACTAGCGGGGCCATGGAGCAGTACTTC.

This sequence joins TRBV28 and TRBJ1-2, with D possibly being TRBD1 (6 bases). This CDR3 region has 14 residues. Per the germline V gene, CDR1 is MDHEN and CDR2 is SYDVKM. V lost 2 bases and J 5 bases, leaving 12 bases between the germline ends. CDR3 residues: CASSLGGASYGYTF. CDR3 DNA sequence: TGTGCCAGCAGTTTAGGGGGCGCTTCATATGGCTACACCTTC.

V gene TRBV12-5 combines with J gene TRBJ1-1; possible D gene TRBD1, 6 bases. Trimming pared 0 bases from V and 7 bases from J, leaving 27 bases between. The CDR3 runs to 19 residues. CDR1 is LGHNT, CDR2 FRNRAP, per germline. The CDR3 loop is CASGLVLGGGEGVFIEAFF. The CDR3 DNA reads TGTGCTAGTGGTTTGGTACTCGGTGGCGGGGAGGGGGTTTTTATTGAAGCTTTCTTT.

This clone was seen a single time. This chain uses TRBV10-3 with TRBJ1-5, with D possibly being TRBD1 (6 bases). V lost 0 bases, J lost 0 bases, and 18 bases lay in between. The germline CDR1 and CDR2 sequences are ENHRY and SYGVKD. This CDR3 contains 19 residues. CDR3 nucleotide sequence: TGTGCCATCAGTGAGTCGGAGCCAGGGGTCCCGTTTAGCAATCAGCCCCAGCATTTT. Translation gives CAISESEPGVPFSNQPQHF.

The V gene is TRBV9, the J gene TRBJ1-3; D possibly corresponds to TRBD1 (6 bases). The CDR3 is made up of 16 amino acids. Trimming removed 2 bases at V and 2 bases at J, with 14 bases between. The V gene's germline CDR1 is SGDLS and CDR2 YYNGEE. The CDR3 protein is CASSVGQHVAGNTIYF. DNA of the CDR3: TGTGCCAGCAGCGTTGGACAGCACGTCGCTGGAAACACCATATATTTT. Full variable domain (rest looked up from reference TRBV9 and TRBJ1-3): DSGVTQTPKHLITATGQRVTLRCSPRSGDLSVYWYQQSLDQGLQFLIQYYNGEERAKGNILERFSAQQFPDLHSELNLSSLELGDSALYFCASSVGQHVAGNTIYFGEGSWLTVV.

V is TRBV6-1 and J is TRBJ1-1; maybe TRBD1 (6 bases). CDR1 and CDR2 from the germline V gene are MNHNS and SASEGT. The CDR3 has 18 residues. The V gene lost 0 bases and the J gene lost 0 bases, with 17 bases spanning the gap. CDR3 in amino acids: CASSEAGDTRFMNTEAFF. The CDR3 DNA is TGTGCCAGCAGTGAAGCGGGGGACACCCGATTCATGAACACTGAAGCTTTCTTT.

This chain joins TRBV27 and TRBJ1-1; tentatively, D is TRBD1 (5 bases). The CDR3 runs 13 residues. V dropped 1 base and J dropped 6 bases, with 9 bases sitting between them. Per the germline V gene, CDR1 is MNHEY and CDR2 is SMNVEV (reference sequence). CDR3 nucleotides: TGTGCCAGCAGTTTATGGGGGGGGGCTGAAGCTTTCTTT. It yields the protein CASSLWGGAEAFF.

The chain links TRBV5-4 to TRBJ2-3; D call uncertain. Germline CDR1 is SGHNT and CDR2 is YYREEE (reference sequence). The CDR3 spans 15 residues. V was shortened by 0 bases and J by 0 bases, with 8 bases between the two germline ends. The CDR3 loop reads CASSLAPTSTDTQYF. Written as DNA, the CDR3 is TGTGCCAGCAGCTTGGCCCCTACTAGCACAGATACGCAGTATTTT.

This rearrangement joins TRBV27 to TRBJ2-7; TRBD1 matches 10 bases. There are 16 residues in the CDR3. Germline-derived CDR1 and CDR2 are MNHEY and SMNVEV (reference sequence). The trim removed 5 bases at V and 0 bases at J, leaving 7 bases unmatched. CDR3 amino acids: CASSGRDRGYSYEQYF. CDR3 nucleotides: TGTGCCAGCAGTGGGAGGGACAGGGGCTACTCCTACGAGCAGTACTTC.

The chain employs TRBV6-2 or TRBV6-3 and TRBJ2-7; perhaps TRBD1 as D (6 bases). Germline CDR1 MNHEY, CDR2 SVGEGT. The CDR3 contains 17 residues. Trimming pared 4 bases from V and 3 bases from J, leaving 22 bases between. The CDR3 sequence: CASSLDRLGRGHYEQYF. As DNA, the CDR3 is TGTGCCAGCAGTTTAGACCGACTCGGCAGGGGCCACTACGAGCAGTACTTC.

The V and J genes are TRBV7-3 and TRBJ2-1, with a tentative D call TRBD2 (6 bases). Germline V lookup: CDR1 SGHTA, CDR2 FQGTGA. V lost 5 bases and J 8 bases, leaving 19 bases between the germline ends. The CDR3 contains 15 residues. The CDR3 DNA follows: TGTGCCAGCAGCCCCGGGGTGGGAGGTTTCGATGAGCAGTTCTTC. Encoded protein: CASSPGVGGFDEQFF. Looking up the rest from reference TRBV7-3 and TRBJ2-1 gives the full variable domain: GAGVSQTPSNKVTEKGKYVELRCDPISGHTALYWYRQSLGQGPEFLIYFQGTGAADDSGLPNDRFFAVRPEGSVSTLKIQRTERGDSAVYLCASSPGVGGFDEQFFGPGTRLTVL.